This TCR beta chain was obtained from a study of CD8 T cell repertoires and HIV-1 epitope variants (dated by TCRdb to the early 2020s). A note on the overall study: In separate culture wells, T cells were stimulated with each of twenty-five peptides that represented autologous and known Gag and Nef epitope variants. Among the control conditions were a peptide pool of CMV, EBV and flu, the Ebola AY9 epitope serving as a negative control, and a well with no peptide. Three Gag epitope families and Nef HW9 and YT9 were included among the tested epitopes. T cells were enriched using the EasySep Human T Cell Enrichment Kit and then co-cultured with an equal number of autologous T cell-negative cells acting as antigen-presenting cells. The cultures were grown for 10 days in IMDM with gentamicin, and half of the media was changed on days 3 and 7 with IL-2, IL-7 and IL-15 added. A 1M T cell aliquot was kept as an uncultured baseline condition, separate from the approximately 80 T cell cultures. A total of 75 to 100 T cell cultures were run, with each culture condition done in triplicate except for one peptide, which was done in duplicate. What the authors observed across the whole study: Nine antigen-specific TCR beta clonotypes were identified, of which over 5 appeared to be cross-reactive for autologous or known escape epitope variants. The assay could identify only TCR beta chains and pointed to proliferation in response to antigen, not to T cell function or cytokine profile. The Nef KF9 family was recognized by five clonotypes and the HW9 family by one, and no responses to the TAALDMSHF plasma variant were observed.

The germline V gene encodes CDR1 LGHNA and CDR2 YNFKEQ. From cysteine to phenylalanine, the CDR3 is 17 amino acids long. The only DNA kept is the CDR3, 51 bases in frame from the first base. A distance of 15 bases separates the germline ends of V and J, which lose 0 bases and 2 bases respectively. The immunoSEQ platform was used to sequence TCR beta CDR3 regions at survey depth. The QIAamp DNA micro kit was used to extract genomic DNA from every cultured and uncultured CD8+ T cell population. The authors' analysis ran thus. Samples with fewer than 5,000 productive reads were excluded, resulting in the removal of about 6.5% of the 75 HIV peptide-stimulated cultures. A MANAFEST web app trimmed sequences to CDR3 and removed nonproductive sequences, CDR3s under 5 amino acids, and those not starting C or ending F/W. Clonotypes were classified as antigen-specific only if expansion was observed in at least 2 of 3 replicates versus the no-peptide control at FDR 0.01, only within one epitope family. A specific clonotype also had to show a frequency at least fivefold higher than in wells stimulated with peptides from other epitope families. TCRdb provides this immuneACCESS table in a form limited to in-frame rearrangements. Some clones are lacking; in checked studies, under half of them reflect an unresolved V gene, and why the rest are absent is not known. The V and J calls and clone size were taken over from that table, and D and trimming were inferred from the DNA. The sample table shows 5,300 or so clones, and roughly 64% are seen once. The ten top clones hold 44% of the sample.

The EasySep Human CD8+ T Cell Enrichment Kit was used on day 10 to isolate CD8+ T cells from every culture. This clone was observed a few times. The specificity of this receptor is unknown. Base qualities are not recorded, but no much larger clone differs from it by a single base. Recombination joined TRBV4-2 with TRBJ2-3; the D element could tentatively be TRBD1 or TRBD2, as 5 bases agree for each. This receptor was taken from a male donor with HIV. Sequenced sample: cultured CD8+ T cells derived from PBMCs. The DNA reads TGTGCCAGCAGCCAAGATCCCGGGACGGTACTCACAGATACGCAGTATTTT. Translated, it gives CASSQDPGTVLTDTQYF.